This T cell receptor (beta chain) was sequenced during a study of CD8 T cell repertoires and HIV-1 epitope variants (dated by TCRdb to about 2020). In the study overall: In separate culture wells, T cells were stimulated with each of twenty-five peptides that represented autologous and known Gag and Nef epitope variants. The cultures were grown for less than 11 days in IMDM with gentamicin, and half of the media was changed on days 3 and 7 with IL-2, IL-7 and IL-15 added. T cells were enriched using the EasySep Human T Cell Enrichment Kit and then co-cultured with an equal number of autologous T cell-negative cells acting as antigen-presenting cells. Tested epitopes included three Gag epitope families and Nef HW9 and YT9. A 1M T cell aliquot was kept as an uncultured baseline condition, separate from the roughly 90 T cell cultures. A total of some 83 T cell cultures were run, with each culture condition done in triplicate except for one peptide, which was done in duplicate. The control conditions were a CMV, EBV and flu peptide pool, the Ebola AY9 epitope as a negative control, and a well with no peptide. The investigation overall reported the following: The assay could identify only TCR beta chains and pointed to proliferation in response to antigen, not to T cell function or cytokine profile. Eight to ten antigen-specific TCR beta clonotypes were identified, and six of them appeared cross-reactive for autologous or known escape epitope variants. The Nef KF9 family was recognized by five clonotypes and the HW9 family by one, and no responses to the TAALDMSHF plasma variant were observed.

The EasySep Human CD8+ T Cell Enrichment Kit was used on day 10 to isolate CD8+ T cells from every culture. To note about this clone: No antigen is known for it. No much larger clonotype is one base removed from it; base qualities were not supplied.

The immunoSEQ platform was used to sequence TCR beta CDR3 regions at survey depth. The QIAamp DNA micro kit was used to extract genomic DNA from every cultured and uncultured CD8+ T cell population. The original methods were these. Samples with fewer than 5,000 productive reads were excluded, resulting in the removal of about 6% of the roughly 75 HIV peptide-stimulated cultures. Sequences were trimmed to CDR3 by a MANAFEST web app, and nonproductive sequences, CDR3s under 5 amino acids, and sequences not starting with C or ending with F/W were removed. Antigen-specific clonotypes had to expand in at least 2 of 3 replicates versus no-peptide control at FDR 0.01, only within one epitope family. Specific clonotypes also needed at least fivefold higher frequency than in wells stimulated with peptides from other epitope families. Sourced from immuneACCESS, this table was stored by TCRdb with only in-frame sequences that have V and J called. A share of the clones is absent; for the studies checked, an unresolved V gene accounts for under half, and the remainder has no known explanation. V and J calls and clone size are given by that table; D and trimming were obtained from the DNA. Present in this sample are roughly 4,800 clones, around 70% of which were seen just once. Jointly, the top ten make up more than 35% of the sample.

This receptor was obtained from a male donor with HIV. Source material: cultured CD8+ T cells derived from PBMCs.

This receptor has the CDR3 CASTWGRYEQYF. The DNA sequence is given as TGTGCCAGCACCTGGGGCCGCTACGAGCAGTACTTC. The chain employs TRBV28 and TRBJ2-7; the D region possibly corresponds to TRBD1 (5 bases align). From cysteine to phenylalanine, the CDR3 is 12 amino acids long. The sequence is cut down to CDR3 DNA, 36 bases in frame from base 1. Per the germline V gene, MDHEN is the CDR1 and SYDVKM is the CDR2. V is cut by 7 bases and J by 3 bases, and the space between the germline ends is 10 bases.